The present T cell receptor (beta chain) was sequenced within a study of cytomegalovirus exposure and HLA in healthy donors. On the study more broadly: In terms of ancestry, the Caucasian-associated cluster contained roughly 81% of the approximately 400 genotyped donors.

Deletions cut 0 bases from V and 0 bases from J, with 9 bases between. Germline V CDR1 and CDR2: KGHSH, LQKENI. The CDR3 has 16 amino acids. Regarding the study as a whole: The investigators catalogued 150 to 200 TCR beta chains as cytomegalovirus-associated.

PCR amplification relied on 60 Vbeta primers (plus 13 Jbeta primers). Some clones are missing from TCRdb's copy, which holds only in-frame ones; the method was immunoSEQ multiplex PCR. This table holds 150,000 to 160,000 clones, roughly 70% found once. This clone was seen a handful of times. The antigen is not known. Sequencing was carried out using PBMCs. This receptor was identified in a man aged 25-45 years in good health and CMV-seronegative. This chain joins TRBV18 and TRBJ1-5; D remains unclear. The CDR3 DNA follows: TGTGCCAGCTCACCACCGGGCTTATATAGCAATCAGCCCCAGCATTTT. Protein sequence: CASSPPGLYSNQPQHF. Full variable domain (rest looked up from reference TRBV18 and TRBJ1-5): NAGVMQNPRHLVRRRGQEARLRCSPMKGHSHVYWYRQLPEEGLKFMVYLQKENIIDESGMPKERFSAEFPKEGPSILRIQQVVRGDSAAYFCASSPPGLYSNQPQHFGDGTRLSIL.